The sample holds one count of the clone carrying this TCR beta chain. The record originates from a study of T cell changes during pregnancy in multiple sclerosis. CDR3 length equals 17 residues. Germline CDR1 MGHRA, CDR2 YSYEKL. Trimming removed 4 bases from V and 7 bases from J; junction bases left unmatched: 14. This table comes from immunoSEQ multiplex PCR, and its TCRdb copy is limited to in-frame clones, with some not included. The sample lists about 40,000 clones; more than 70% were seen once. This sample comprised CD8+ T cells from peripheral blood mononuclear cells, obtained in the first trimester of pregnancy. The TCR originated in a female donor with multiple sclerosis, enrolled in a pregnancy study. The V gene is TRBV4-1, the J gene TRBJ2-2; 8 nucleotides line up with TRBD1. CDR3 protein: CASSPNPGQATFGELFF. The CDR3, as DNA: TGCGCCAGCAGCCCGAACCCGGGACAGGCAACTTTCGGGGAGCTGTTTTTT.